This TCR beta chain is drawn from a study of HIV-infected children after antiretroviral therapy interruption. Overall study context: Most children had recorded EBV and CMV exposure.

Treatment of the sample: PENTA 11 planned treatment interruption arm or continuous ART arm. From thawed PBMCs, memory CD8+ CD45RO+ CD45RA- T cells were sorted. Germline loops: CDR1 DFQATT, CDR2 SNEGSKA (reference sequence). V lost 3 bases and J 4 bases, leaving 21 bases between the germline ends. This CDR3 spans 16 amino acids. This clonotype came up many times. Unique molecular identifiers were included in an RNA-based 3' RACE TCR library. TCRdb reprocessed the 3' RACE reads with MiXCR, giving one entry per CDR3 protein. The table has about 14,000 distinct CDR3 sequences, 3.4% seen once. This receptor was identified in a pool of human donors with HIV. The sample consisted of CD45RO+ CD8+ T cells from PBMCs, pooled from several time points, taken from a donor given antiretroviral therapy, either interrupted or continuous. Subset meaning: memory CD8+ CD45RO+ CD45RA- T cells. This chain joins TRBV20-1 and TRBJ2-5; D ambiguous. CDR3 coding DNA: TGCAGTGCTAGTCGCGGTTTTCCCCCATCTCTAGAGACCCAGTACTTC. It is translated as CSASRGFPPSLETQYF.